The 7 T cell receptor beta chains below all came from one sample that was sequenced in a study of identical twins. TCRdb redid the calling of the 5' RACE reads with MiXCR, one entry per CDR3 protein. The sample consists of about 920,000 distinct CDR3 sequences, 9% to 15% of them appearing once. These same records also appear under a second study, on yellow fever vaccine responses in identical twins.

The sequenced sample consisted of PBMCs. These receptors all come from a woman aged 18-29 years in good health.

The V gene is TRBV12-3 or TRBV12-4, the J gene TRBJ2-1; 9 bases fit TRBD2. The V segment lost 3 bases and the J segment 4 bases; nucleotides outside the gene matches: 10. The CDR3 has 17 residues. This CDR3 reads CASSFEGTSSLYNEQFF. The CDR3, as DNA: TGTGCCAGCAGTTTCGAGGGGACTAGCTCCCTTTACAATGAGCAGTTCTTC.

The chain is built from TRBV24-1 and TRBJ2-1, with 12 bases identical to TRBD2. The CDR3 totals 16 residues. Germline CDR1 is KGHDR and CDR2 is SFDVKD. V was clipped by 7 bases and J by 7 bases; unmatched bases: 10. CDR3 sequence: CATSAPLAGGLNEQFF. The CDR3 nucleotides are TGTGCCACCAGCGCTCCACTAGCGGGGGGATTGAATGAGCAGTTCTTC.

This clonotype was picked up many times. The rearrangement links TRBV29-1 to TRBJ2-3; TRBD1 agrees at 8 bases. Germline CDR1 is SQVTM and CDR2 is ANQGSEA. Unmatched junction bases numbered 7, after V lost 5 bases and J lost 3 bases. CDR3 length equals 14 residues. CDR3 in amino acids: CSVLNTGGTDTQYF. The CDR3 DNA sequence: TGCAGCGTTCTCAACACAGGGGGTACAGATACGCAGTATTTT.

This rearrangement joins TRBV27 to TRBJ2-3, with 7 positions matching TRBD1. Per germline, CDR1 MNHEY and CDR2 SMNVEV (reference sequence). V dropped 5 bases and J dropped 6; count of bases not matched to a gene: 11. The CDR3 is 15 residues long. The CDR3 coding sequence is TGTGCCAGCAGTGACAGGGACGGGCGGATTGATACGCAGTATTTT. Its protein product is CASSDRDGRIDTQYF.

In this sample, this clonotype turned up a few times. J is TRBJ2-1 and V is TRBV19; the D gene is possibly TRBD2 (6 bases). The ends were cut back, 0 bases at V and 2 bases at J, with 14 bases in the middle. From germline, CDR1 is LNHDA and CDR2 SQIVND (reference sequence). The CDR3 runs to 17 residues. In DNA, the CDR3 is TGTGCCAGTAGTATAGATCGAGGGCGGGATGCCTACAATGAGCAGTTCTTC. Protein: CASSIDRGRDAYNEQFF.

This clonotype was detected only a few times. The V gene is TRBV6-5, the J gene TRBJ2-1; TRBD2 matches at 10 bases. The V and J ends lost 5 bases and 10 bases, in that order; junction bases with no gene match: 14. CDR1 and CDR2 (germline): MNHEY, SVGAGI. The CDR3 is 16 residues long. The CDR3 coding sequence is TGTGCCAGCAGTACTACCGGGACTAGCGTGATAGGGGAGCAGTTCTTC. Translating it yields CASSTTGTSVIGEQFF.

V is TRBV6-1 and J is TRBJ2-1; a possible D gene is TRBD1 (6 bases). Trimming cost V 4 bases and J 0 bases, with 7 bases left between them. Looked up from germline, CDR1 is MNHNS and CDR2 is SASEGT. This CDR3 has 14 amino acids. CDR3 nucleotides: TGTGCCAGCAGTGCAGGGGTCTCCTACAATGAGCAGTTCTTC. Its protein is CASSAGVSYNEQFF.